Shown below are 19 T cell receptor beta chains from a single sample sequenced in a study of OX40 agonist ivuxolimab in advanced cancers. Assay used: immunoSEQ multiplex PCR; TCRdb lists only in-frame clones, some missing. This table holds around 64,000 clones, about 80% found once. Sequenced material: CD4+ or CD8+ T cells sorted from blood, taken in a trial of the OX40 agonist ivuxolimab. These receptors were obtained from an adult with an advanced solid tumor such as melanoma, head and neck, liver or kidney cancer.

The chain employs TRBV20-1 and TRBJ2-1; 11 bases fit TRBD1. CDR1 and CDR2 from the germline V gene are DFQATT and SNEGSKA (reference sequence). This CDR3 is built from 11 residues. The CDR3 here is CSPGQGGEQFF. In DNA, the CDR3 is TGCAGCCCGGGACAGGGGGGTGAGCAGTTCTTC.

The J gene is TRBJ2-3, the V gene TRBV6-5; D remains ambiguous. Germline V gene sequence: CDR1 MNHEY, CDR2 SVGAGI. The CDR3 extends over 12 amino acids. Trimming removed 4 bases from V and 4 bases from J, with 6 bases in between. The DNA of the CDR3 is TGTGCCAGCAGTTTCGTAGCAGATACGCAGTATTTT. Amino acid sequence: CASSFVADTQYF.

The rearrangement uses TRBV6-1 and TRBJ2-3; D may match TRBD1 or TRBD2 (6 bases each). This CDR3 is 15 amino acids long. Germline V gene sequence: CDR1 MNHNS, CDR2 SASEGT. The V end was cut by 4 bases, the J end by 3 bases, with 14 bases between. The DNA for the CDR3 is TGTGCCAGCAGTGTAGCCGGGGGCCTAACAGATACGCAGTATTTT. Encoded protein: CASSVAGGLTDTQYF.

The chain couples TRBV7-2 to TRBJ1-2; 8 bases line up with TRBD1. V was pared by 4 bases and J by 4 bases, with 8 bases of the junction left unmatched. The CDR3 is 15 amino acids. Looked up from germline, CDR1 is SGHTA and CDR2 is FQGNSA. The DNA for the CDR3 is TGTACCAGCAGCTCAATTAGGACAGGGTCCTATGGCTACACCTTC. The encoded protein is CTSSSIRTGSYGYTF. Variable domain in full (rest from reference TRBV7-2 and TRBJ1-2): GAGVSQSPSNKVTEKGKDVELRCDPISGHTALYWYRQSLGQGLEFLIYFQGNSAPDKSGLPSDRFSAERTGGSVSTLTIQRTQQEDSAVYLCTSSSIRTGSYGYTFGSGTRLTVV.

This clone was observed a handful of times. V gene TRBV30 combines with J gene TRBJ1-6; the D gene is possibly TRBD1 (6 bases). CDR1 and CDR2 (germline): GTSNPN, SVGIG (reference sequence). The CDR3 runs to 18 residues. The V end lost 4 bases, the J end lost 0 bases, and 19 bases lay between the germline ends. In DNA form, the CDR3 reads TGTGCCTGGACCGGAACGACAGGATTTAGCTCCTATAATTCACCCCTCCACTTT. Translating it yields CAWTGTTGFSSYNSPLHF.

The chain uses TRBV6-1 and TRBJ2-7; TRBD1 matches 7 bases. CDR3 length equals 14 residues. Germline trimming cut 8 bases from V and 4 bases from J; bases unmatched to any gene: 11. CDR1 and CDR2 (germline): MNHNS, SASEGT. The CDR3 sequence is CASWPGQKSYEQYF. CDR3 coding DNA: TGTGCCAGCTGGCCGGGACAGAAATCGTACGAGCAGTACTTC.

J is TRBJ1-5 and V is TRBV12-5, with D unresolved. The length of the CDR3 is 12 residues. V was cut by 7 bases and J by 10 bases, with 14 bases left in between. Germline V gene lookup returns CDR1 LGHNT and CDR2 FRNRAP. The CDR3 loop is CASALMGSPQHF. The CDR3, as DNA: TGTGCTAGTGCCCTGATGGGGAGCCCCCAGCATTTT.

The chain combines TRBV5-4 with TRBJ1-2; no firm D call. The germline gives CDR1 SGHNT, CDR2 YYREEE (reference sequence). V was pared by 1 base and J by 4 bases, with 8 bases between. CDR3 size: 13 residues. CDR3 amino acids: CASSLPSSYGYTF. The CDR3 DNA follows: TGTGCCAGCAGCTTGCCGTCTTCCTATGGCTACACCTTC.

The rearrangement joins TRBV10-3 to TRBJ1-1, with 8 bases matching TRBD1. CDR1 is ENHRY, CDR2 SYGVKD, per germline. The junction had 1 base not matched to a gene; V was cut back by 3 bases and J by 4 bases. The CDR3 contains 13 residues. CDR3 DNA: TGTGCCATCAGTGAAACAGGGGGCACTGAAGCTTTCTTT. Translating gives CAISETGGTEAFF.

CDR3 protein: CASSQRPPPTYDTQYF. Here the CDR3 DNA reads TGCGCCAGCAGTCAGCGCCCCCCCCCGACCTACGATACGCAGTATTTT. The chain carries TRBV23-1 and TRBJ2-3; D is unclear. TRBV23-1 qualifies as an ORF whose function is uncertain. Trimming left V 3 bases short and J 6 bases short, with 19 bases between. The CDR3 has 16 residues.

The chain carries TRBV7-9 and TRBJ2-7; 11 bases fit TRBD1. The germline gives CDR1 SEHNR, CDR2 FQNEAQ (reference sequence). This CDR3 is built from 18 residues. V lost 4 bases to trimming and J lost 2 bases; unmatched junction nucleotides: 13. CDR3 in DNA: TGTGCCAGCAGCTCCGTCCCTGGTATGGGACAGGGGGCCTACGAGCAGTACTTC. This translates into CASSSVPGMGQGAYEQYF.

The chain carries TRBV2 and TRBJ2-3, with D maybe TRBD1 (6 bases). Trimming pared 6 bases from V and 5 bases from J, leaving 18 bases between. The CDR3 is 15 amino acids. Germline-derived CDR1 and CDR2 are SNHLY and FYNNEI. This CDR3 is CASSGQGLGEDTQYF. CDR3 DNA sequence: TGTGCCAGCAGCGGGCAGGGGTTAGGGGAAGATACGCAGTATTTT.

This clone appeared a few times. This chain uses TRBV7-3 with TRBJ2-1; either TRBD1 or TRBD2 may supply D (6 bases each). Trimming shortened V by 4 bases and J by 8 bases, and 12 bases separated the two germline ends. The CDR3 spans 13 residues. Germline V lookup: CDR1 SGHTA, CDR2 FQGTGA. The chain's CDR3 is CASSSGGQDEQFF. The CDR3, as DNA: TGTGCCAGCAGCTCTGGGGGGCAGGATGAGCAGTTCTTC.

The chain employs TRBV6-5 and TRBJ2-1; no reliable D call. V was pared by 3 bases and J by 5 bases, with 5 bases between. The germline V gene encodes CDR1 MNHEY and CDR2 SVGAGI. This CDR3 region has 12 residues. The CDR3 loop reads CASSYGNNEQFF. The DNA of the CDR3 is TGTGCCAGCAGTTATGGTAACAATGAGCAGTTCTTC.

The V call is TRBV20-1, the J call TRBJ2-5; D is unclear. The CDR3 is made up of 10 amino acids. The germline V gene encodes CDR1 DFQATT and CDR2 SNEGSKA (reference sequence). V lost 4 bases to trimming and J lost 5 bases, with 5 bases between them. CDR3 bases: TGCAGTGCTAACGGGGAGACCCAGTACTTC. It is translated as CSANGETQYF.

The V gene is TRBV7-2, the J gene TRBJ2-7, with 11 nucleotides matching TRBD1. The CDR3 consists of 17 residues. Germline V gives CDR1 SGHTA, CDR2 FQGNSA. V shed 5 bases, J shed 3 bases, and the junction held 12 bases outside the gene matches. CDR3 coding DNA: TGTGCCAGCAGCCCACGAGGACAGGGGGCCGTTTACTACGAGCAGTACTTC. Protein product: CASSPRGQGAVYYEQYF.

This clone was seen once. This rearrangement joins TRBV7-2 to TRBJ2-7; D may be TRBD1 (6 bases). The germline CDR1 and CDR2 sequences are SGHTA and FQGNSA. The V end lost 6 bases, the J end lost 5 bases, and 17 bases lay between the germline ends. This CDR3 comprises 14 residues. The CDR3: CASRSGPQGHEQYF. CDR3 nucleotide sequence: TGTGCCAGCAGGAGTGGACCACAGGGACACGAGCAGTACTTC.

The chain has TRBV19 and TRBJ2-3, with 11 bases identical to TRBD2. This CDR3 has 14 amino acids. V was pared by 8 bases and J by 5 bases, with 6 bases of the junction left unmatched. The germline gives CDR1 LNHDA, CDR2 SQIVND (reference sequence). The CDR3 bases are TGTGCCAGTGGTAGCGGGGGGGCCATAGATACGCAGTATTTT. It is translated as CASGSGGAIDTQYF.

By frequency in the sample, this clone is medium-sized (0.01 to 0.1%). This chain connects TRBV19 to TRBJ1-2; no firm D call. Trimming removed 4 bases at V and 4 bases at J, with 7 bases between. This CDR3 has 12 amino acids. CDR1 is LNHDA, CDR2 SQIVND, per germline (reference sequence). Here the CDR3 DNA reads TGTGCCAGTAGTACCCGGAGCTATGGCTACACCTTC. Translated: CASSTRSYGYTF. The full variable domain, in which reference TRBV19 and TRBJ1-2 provide the parts outside the CDR3, is DGGITQSPKYLFRKEGQNVTLSCEQNLNHDAMYWYRQDPGQGLRLIYYSQIVNDFQKGDIAEGYSVSREKKESFPLTVTSAQKNPTAFYLCASSTRSYGYTFGSGTRLTVV.